One sample yielded the 20 T cell receptor beta chains listed below, sequenced in a study of radiotherapy plus CTLA-4 blockade in lung cancer. Measured with immunoSEQ multiplex PCR; TCRdb has only the in-frame clones, and not every one. The table has more than 60,000 clones, more than 70% seen once; the top ten hold around 2.8%. Material: peripheral blood, obtained from a patient treated with radiotherapy plus ipilimumab. These receptors were collected from a human donor with non-small cell lung cancer who had a complete response to radiotherapy plus ipilimumab.

The gene calls are TRBV29-1 and TRBJ2-7; TRBD2 matches at 10 bases. The CDR3 consists of 14 residues. The germline V gene encodes CDR1 SQVTM and CDR2 ANQGSEA. V dropped 3 bases and J dropped 6; count of bases not matched to a gene: 8. The CDR3 sequence: CSVDSASGRGEQYF. CDR3 bases: TGCAGCGTTGATAGTGCTAGCGGGAGAGGCGAGCAGTACTTC.

This sequence joins TRBV28 and TRBJ2-7; 13 bases align to TRBD2. Losses at the gene ends were 5 bases for V and 5 bases for J; bases not matched to a gene: 6. The CDR3 runs to 15 residues. Germline-derived CDR1 and CDR2 are MDHEN and SYDVKM. CDR3 amino acids: CASSKTSGRAHEQYF. The CDR3 nucleotides read TGTGCCAGCAGTAAAACTAGCGGGAGGGCCCACGAGCAGTACTTC. The full variable domain, rest sourced from reference TRBV28 and TRBJ2-7, is DVKVTQSSRYLVKRTGEKVFLECVQDMDHENMFWYRQDPGLGLRLIYFSYDVKMKEKGDIPEGYSVSREKKERFSLILESASTNQTSMYLCASSKTSGRAHEQYFGPGTRLTVT.

This rearrangement joins TRBV19 to TRBJ1-5; D perhaps matches TRBD1 (5 bases). Trimming took 3 bases from V and 2 from J, leaving 11 bases between them. Germline V gene lookup returns CDR1 LNHDA and CDR2 SQIVND (reference sequence). The CDR3 extends over 15 amino acids. CDR3 in amino acids: CASSIGGIGNQPQHF. Here the CDR3 DNA reads TGTGCCAGTAGTATCGGGGGGATCGGCAATCAGCCCCAGCATTTT.

This clone was seen only once. The V call is TRBV6-5, the J call TRBJ1-1, with D hard to call. The V end lost 2 bases, the J end lost 7 bases, and 17 bases lay between the germline ends. Looked up from germline, CDR1 is MNHEY and CDR2 is SVGAGI. The CDR3 has 15 amino acids. DNA for the CDR3: TGTGCCAGCAGTTACCCCCGACAACCTCAGGATGAAGCTTTCTTT. Translated: CASSYPRQPQDEAFF.

In its sample, this clone was seen a few times. The chain uses TRBV4-3 and TRBJ1-3; 11 bases align to TRBD1. The CDR3 runs to 16 residues. CDR1 is LGHNA and CDR2 is YSLEER in the germline V gene. The trim removed 5 bases at V and 4 bases at J, leaving 7 bases unmatched. The CDR3 here is CASSFGQGAGGNTIYF. CDR3 coding DNA: TGCGCCAGCAGCTTCGGACAGGGGGCGGGAGGAAACACCATATATTTT.

A note on this clone: Germline and junction disagree at one end, which may indicate a read error. The chain is built from TRBV7-7 and TRBJ2-1; 8 bases map to TRBD2. Germline loops: CDR1 SSHAT, CDR2 FNYEAQ (reference sequence). This CDR3 is built from 15 residues. Here the CDR3 DNA reads TGTGCTAGCAGTCCAACTAGCGGAGAGTACAATGAGCAGTTCTTC. As protein: CASSPTSGEYNEQFF.

The chain combines TRBV2 with TRBJ2-3, with 8 bases lining up with TRBD2. Germline lookup yields CDR1 SNHLY and CDR2 FYNNEI. The V segment lost 1 base and the J segment 0 bases; nucleotides outside the gene matches: 3. The CDR3 totals 16 residues. This CDR3 is CASSEGASGSTDTQYF. The CDR3 bases are TGTGCCAGCAGTGAAGGGGCTAGCGGGAGCACAGATACGCAGTATTTT.

This clone was detected a few times. This chain uses TRBV9 with TRBJ1-2; D remains ambiguous. This CDR3 comprises 14 residues. Germline loops: CDR1 SGDLS, CDR2 YYNGEE. V gave up 3 bases and J gave up 1 base, with 10 bases separating them. The DNA of the CDR3 is TGTGCCAGCAGCGCCACCTTCGGTAACTATGGCTACACCTTC. As protein: CASSATFGNYGYTF.

This clone was found once. The rearrangement uses TRBV11-2 and TRBJ1-4; D ambiguous. The V gene's germline CDR1 is SGHAT and CDR2 FQNNGV. The CDR3 is 13 residues long. V lost 1 base and J lost 8, with 8 bases in between. CDR3 bases: TGTGCCAGCAGCTTAGGGCGGGTGGAAAAACTGTTTTTT. As protein: CASSLGRVEKLFF.

The chain couples TRBV5-4 to TRBJ1-3; D remains unclear. The germline gives CDR1 SGHNT, CDR2 YYREEE (reference sequence). Trimming removed 0 bases from V and 0 bases from J, with 10 bases in between. The CDR3 has 16 residues. The CDR3 reads CASSLDRQASGNTIYF. Here the CDR3 DNA reads TGTGCCAGCAGCTTGGACCGACAAGCCTCTGGAAACACCATATATTTT.

V gene TRBV19 combines with J gene TRBJ1-4; maybe TRBD1 (6 bases). The germline V gene encodes CDR1 LNHDA and CDR2 SQIVND (reference sequence). This CDR3 spans 16 amino acids. V lost 4 bases to trimming and J lost 4 bases, with 16 bases between them. The CDR3 DNA sequence: TGTGCCAGTAGTAAACGAACCGGGACAATTAATGAAAAACTGTTTTTT. Residues: CASSKRTGTINEKLFF.

The J gene is TRBJ2-7, the V gene TRBV7-9; 10 nucleotides align to TRBD1. The CDR3 is 16 amino acids. The germline V gene has CDR1 SEHNR and CDR2 FQNEAQ (reference sequence). J was trimmed by 7 bases and V by 3 bases; bases with no gene match: 12. CDR3 sequence reads: CASSFLSGTGVREQYF. For the CDR3, the DNA is TGTGCCAGCAGCTTCCTATCCGGGACAGGGGTTAGGGAGCAGTACTTC.

This clone has just one count. This chain connects TRBV5-4 to TRBJ2-7; D not certain. Looked up from germline, CDR1 is SGHNT and CDR2 is YYREEE (reference sequence). The ends were cut back, 3 bases at V and 2 bases at J, with 15 bases in the middle. The CDR3 has 15 residues. CDR3 loop: CASSSPRAPPYEQYF. CDR3 sequence (DNA): TGTGCCAGCAGCTCCCCTCGAGCTCCCCCCTACGAGCAGTACTTC.

The chain employs TRBV11-2 and TRBJ2-7; maybe TRBD2 (6 bases). Germline CDR1 is SGHAT and CDR2 is FQNNGV. CDR3 length equals 15 residues. V shed 4 bases and J shed 3 bases, with 16 bases lying between them. CDR3 nucleotide sequence: TGTGCCAGCAGCTCCGGTGGCACAGCGGGCTACGAGCAGTACTTC. Translation gives CASSSGGTAGYEQYF.

This clone was counted once. The chain uses TRBV4-1 and TRBJ2-7; possible D gene TRBD1, 5 bases. Trimming cost V 0 bases and J 10 bases, with 13 bases left between them. The V gene's germline CDR1 is MGHRA and CDR2 YSYEKL. The CDR3 is 13 residues long. The CDR3 DNA follows: TGCGCCAGCAGCCAAGAATCAGGGCTAAAACAGTACTTC. Encoded protein: CASSQESGLKQYF.

The CDR3 loop reads CASSPMGGPYSNQPQHF. The CDR3 DNA sequence: TGTGCCAGCAGTCCGATGGGGGGACCCTATAGCAATCAGCCCCAGCATTTT. V gene TRBV27 combines with J gene TRBJ1-5; D might be TRBD1 (5 bases). V shed 5 bases and J shed 0 bases, with 17 bases lying between them. The CDR3 extends over 17 amino acids. Germline V gene sequence: CDR1 MNHEY, CDR2 SMNVEV (reference sequence).

This rearrangement joins TRBV7-2 to TRBJ2-5; TRBD1 aligns across 9 bases. This CDR3 comprises 15 residues. Germline lookup yields CDR1 SGHTA and CDR2 FQGNSA. The ends lost 5 bases at V and 9 bases at J; junction bases unmatched: 13. The CDR3 DNA follows: TGTGCCAGCAGCCAGGACAGGGGTGCCAGGGAGGCCCAGTACTTC. This gives the protein CASSQDRGAREAQYF.

This chain links TRBV5-5 with TRBJ2-7; a possible D gene is TRBD1 (6 bases). The CDR3 extends over 14 amino acids. Per the germline V gene, CDR1 is SGHKS and CDR2 is YYEKEE (reference sequence). V lost 3 bases, J lost 3 bases, and 13 bases lay in between. CDR3 protein: CASSSGQLSYEQYF. The DNA of the CDR3 is TGTGCCAGCAGCTCAGGACAGTTGAGCTACGAGCAGTACTTC.

This clone is medium-sized (0.01 to 0.1%) by share. V usage is TRBV19 and J usage is TRBJ1-2; 7 bases agree with TRBD1. Germline V gene data show CDR1 as LNHDA and CDR2 as SQIVND (reference sequence). V was clipped by 8 bases and J by 11 bases; unmatched bases: 14. The CDR3 covers 13 residues. The CDR3 region is CASSGGQDLRYTF. Written as DNA, the CDR3 is TGTGCCAGTTCAGGAGGACAGGACCTGAGATACACCTTC.

This chain joins TRBV6-6 and TRBJ1-5; tentatively, D is TRBD1 (5 bases). CDR3 size: 14 residues. The germline V gene has CDR1 MNHNY and CDR2 SVGAGI (reference sequence). V dropped 6 bases and J dropped 4 bases, with 13 bases sitting between them. DNA for the CDR3: TGTGCCAGCAGATCTCAGGGATTTAATCAGCCCCAGCATTTT. Translation: CASRSQGFNQPQHF.